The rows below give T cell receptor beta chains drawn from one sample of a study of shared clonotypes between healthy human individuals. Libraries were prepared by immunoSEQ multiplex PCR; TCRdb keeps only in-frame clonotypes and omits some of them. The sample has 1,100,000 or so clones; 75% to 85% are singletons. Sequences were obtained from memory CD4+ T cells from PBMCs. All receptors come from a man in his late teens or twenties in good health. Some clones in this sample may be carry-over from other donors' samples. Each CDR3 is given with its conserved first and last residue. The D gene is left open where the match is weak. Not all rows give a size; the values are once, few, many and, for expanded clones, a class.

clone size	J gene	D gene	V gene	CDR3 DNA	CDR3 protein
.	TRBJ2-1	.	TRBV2	TGTGCCAGCAGTGTGGGACCGCTAGAGCAGTTCTTC	CASSVGPLEQFF
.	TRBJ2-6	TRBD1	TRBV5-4	TGTGCCAGCAGCTTGGGACAGGGTTCACCTGGGGCCAACGTCCTGACTTTC	CASSLGQGSPGANVLTF
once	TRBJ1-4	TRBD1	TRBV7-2	TGTGCCAGCAGCTCTGGAGGGGGCGTAGGTGAAAAACTGTTTTTT	CASSSGGGVGEKLFF
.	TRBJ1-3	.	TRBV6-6	TGTGCCAGCAGTGGGGGTTCCGGAAACACCATATATTTT	CASSGGSGNTIYF
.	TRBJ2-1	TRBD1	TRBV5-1	TGCGCCAGCAGCCTGGGACAGGTTCTTTACAATGAGCAGTTCTTC	CASSLGQVLYNEQFF
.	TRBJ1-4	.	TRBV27	TGTGCCAGCATCGCATTCGGAATGGGCGGGATCAATGAAAAACTGTTTTTT	CASIAFGMGGINEKLFF
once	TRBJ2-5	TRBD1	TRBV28	TGTGCCAGCAGTCCCCCCCGGGACAGAGAGGGGACCCAGTACTTC	CASSPPRDREGTQYF
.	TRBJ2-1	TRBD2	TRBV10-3	TGTGCCACAGCCTTCGGACGCGGGGGGGGCGATGAGCAGTTCTTC	CATAFGRGGGDEQFF
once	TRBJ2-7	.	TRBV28	TGTGCCAGCAGTTTAGGGGGGCTAGGGTACGAGCAGTACTTC	CASSLGGLGYEQYF
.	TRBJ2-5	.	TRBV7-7	TGTGCCAGCAGCGGCGCGGGGACCCAGTACTTC	CASSGAGTQYF
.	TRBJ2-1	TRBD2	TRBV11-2	TGTGCCAGCAGCTTGGGGCTAGCGGGCTATGAGCAGTTCTTC	CASSLGLAGYEQFF
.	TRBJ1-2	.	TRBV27	TGTGCCAGCAGTTCGGGGGGATTCGACTATGGCTACACCTTC	CASSSGGFDYGYTF
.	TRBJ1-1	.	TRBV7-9	TGTGCCAGCAGCTTAGAAGTGAGGGTGAGGGGCACTGAAGCTTTCTTT	CASSLEVRVRGTEAFF
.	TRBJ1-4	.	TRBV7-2	TGTGCCAGCAGCTTAGCGGGGGCTGCTAATGAAAAACTGTTTTTT	CASSLAGAANEKLFF
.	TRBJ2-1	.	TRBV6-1	TGTGCCAGCAGTGAAGCGTCTAGCGTCTTCAATGAGCAGTTCTTC	CASSEASSVFNEQFF
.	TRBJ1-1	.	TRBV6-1	TGTGCCAGCAGTGAAGGTCCTTTCAACACTGAAGCTTTCTTT	CASSEGPFNTEAFF